This TCR beta chain was captured by sequencing in a study of T-cell reconstitution after alpha-beta-depleted transplantation in children. This clonotype was picked up a small number of times. Its target is not known. Study-wide findings and caveats: Several hundred rapidly expanded clones from non-depleted graft cells reportedly supplied alpha-beta T cells about two months post-transplant. For some patients, TCRbeta diversity was high at day 60 because of recipient T cells and thymic progenitors that survived.

CDR3 length: 16 amino acids. Trimming took off 2 bases at V and 0 bases at J, with 14 bases between the two ends. Germline V gene data show CDR1 as SGHRS and CDR2 as YFSETQ. Preparation of the TCRbeta library involved a method that used unique molecular identifiers. Using its own MiXCR run on the PCR reads, TCRdb lists one record per CDR3 protein. The sample has 250,000 to 350,000 distinct CDR3 sequences, over 20% seen once. This TCR came from a male patient between 5 and 17 years old who had a stem cell transplant for acute lymphoblastic leukemia, so the T cells may come from the graft donor. The chain couples TRBV5-1 to TRBJ1-1; no clear D gene. The starting material was PBMCs, mostly from graft donor cells, obtained 180 days after TCRalphabeta/CD19-depleted stem cell transplant. This CDR3 reads CASSFLDGAVNTEAFF. The CDR3 DNA follows: TGCGCCAGCAGCTTCTTAGACGGTGCCGTGAACACTGAAGCTTTCTTT. Together with reference TRBV5-1 and TRBJ1-1, the CDR3 gives the full variable domain: KAGVTQTPRYLIKTRGQQVTLSCSPISGHRSVSWYQQTPGQGLQFLFEYFSETQRNKGNFPGRFSGRQFSNSRSEMNVSTLELGDSALYLCASSFLDGAVNTEAFFGQGTRLTVV.